The 28 T cell receptor beta chains below all came from one sample that was sequenced in a study of shared clonotypes between healthy human individuals. The method was immunoSEQ multiplex PCR; TCRdb's version includes in-frame clones alone and lacks a portion of them. The sample lists a few hundred thousand clones, around 67% seen once, with about 9.4% in the top ten. Sequencing was carried out using memory CD4+ T cells sorted from blood. The subset denotes: CD45RA-negative fraction. The source is a man in his thirties or forties in good health.

The chain employs TRBV11-2 and TRBJ2-1; 8 bases are a match to TRBD2. The CDR3 covers 15 residues. The germline V gene has CDR1 SGHAT and CDR2 FQNNGV. J gave up 5 bases and V 1 base, and 4 bases lay outside the gene matches. This CDR3 reads CASSLGGLENNEQFF. DNA for the CDR3: TGTGCCAGCAGCTTAGGGGGACTAGAAAACAATGAGCAGTTCTTC.

The chain recombines TRBV15 with TRBJ1-1; D gene uncertain. The germline V gene encodes CDR1 LNHNV and CDR2 YYDKDF (reference sequence). The CDR3 sequence is 14 residues long. V gave up 0 bases and J gave up 1 base, with 6 bases separating them. The CDR3 region has the DNA TGTGCCACCAGCAGAGACTTTTCGAACACTGAAGCTTTCTTT. It is translated as CATSRDFSNTEAFF.

The rearrangement uses TRBV5-4 and TRBJ2-2, with 7 nucleotides matching TRBD1. Per the germline V gene, CDR1 is SGHNT and CDR2 is YYREEE (reference sequence). V shed 0 bases and J 0 bases; nucleotides not matched to a gene: 8. This CDR3 contains 18 residues. The DNA for the CDR3 is TGTGCCAGCAGCTTGGGGGCAGGGGGAACAGCGAACACCGGGGAGCTGTTTTTT. Protein: CASSLGAGGTANTGELFF.

The chain has TRBV10-3 and TRBJ2-3; TRBD2 matches at 8 bases. V dropped 5 bases and J dropped 1; count of bases not matched to a gene: 5. Germline loops: CDR1 ENHRY, CDR2 SYGVKD. This CDR3 has 15 residues. CDR3 in DNA: TGTGCCATCAGTCCTCAAGCGGGAGGCACAGATACGCAGTATTTT. Residues: CAISPQAGGTDTQYF.

The chain has TRBV10-3 and TRBJ2-7, with D possibly TRBD1 on 7 matching bases. This CDR3 has 14 residues. V was pared by 7 bases and J by 2 bases, with 15 bases between. Germline V lookup: CDR1 ENHRY, CDR2 SYGVKD. In DNA, the CDR3 is TGTGCCATCAACAGACAGGGCGGGGCCTACGAGCAGTACTTC. It specifies CAINRQGGAYEQYF.

This clone was counted once. This sequence joins TRBV28 and TRBJ1-5; D is perhaps TRBD1 (6 bases). In germline, CDR1 is MDHEN, CDR2 SYDVKM. The CDR3 totals 15 residues. The ends were cut back, 2 bases at V and 5 bases at J, with 13 bases in the middle. The CDR3 is CASSLDRLRDQPQHF. The CDR3 DNA sequence: TGTGCCAGCAGTTTAGACAGGCTCAGGGATCAGCCCCAGCATTTT.

This clone was seen a handful of times. The gene calls are TRBV2 and TRBJ1-1; no firm D call. Trimming removed 5 bases at V and 1 base at J, with 11 bases between. Germline V gene sequence: CDR1 SNHLY, CDR2 FYNNEI. This CDR3 has 14 amino acids. Written as DNA, the CDR3 is TGTGCCAGCAGTAGCCTGCAGCCGAACACTGAAGCTTTCTTT. Residues: CASSSLQPNTEAFF.

The V and J genes are TRBV5-4 and TRBJ2-1; TRBD1 agrees at 7 bases. The V gene's germline CDR1 is SGHNT and CDR2 YYREEE (reference sequence). The CDR3 is 16 amino acids. Trimming removed 2 bases from V and 0 bases from J; junction bases left unmatched: 5. CDR3 nucleotides: TGTGCCAGCAGCTTCAGGGGGATGAGCTCCTACAATGAGCAGTTCTTC. The encoded protein is CASSFRGMSSYNEQFF.

This clone was observed once. Other DNA sequences of this sample code for an identical CDR3. The chain links TRBV2 to TRBJ2-3; no firm D call. Germline V gene data show CDR1 as SNHLY and CDR2 as FYNNEI. This CDR3 spans 14 amino acids. Trimming removed 3 bases from V and 0 bases from J, with 7 bases in between. CDR3 in amino acids: CASSESWSTDTQYF. The DNA for the CDR3 is TGTGCCAGCAGTGAGTCGTGGAGCACAGATACGCAGTATTTT.

For the CDR3, the DNA is TGTGCCAGCAGCTTGTGGACAGCTGGGGCCAACGTCCTGACTTTC. Protein: CASSLWTAGANVLTF. The chain has TRBV5-4 and TRBJ2-6; a possible D gene is TRBD1 (6 bases). The germline V gene encodes CDR1 SGHNT and CDR2 YYREEE (reference sequence). V shed 1 base and J shed 2 bases, with 7 bases lying between them. The CDR3 spans 15 residues.

Only a few counts were recorded for this clone. The chain joins TRBV7-2 to TRBJ1-2, with no clear D. V gave up 8 bases and J gave up 2 bases, with 12 bases separating them. There are 13 residues in the CDR3. Per the germline V gene, CDR1 is SGHTA and CDR2 is FQGNSA. The CDR3 protein is CASGYPENYGYTF. For the CDR3, the DNA is TGTGCCAGCGGATACCCAGAAAACTATGGCTACACCTTC.

The V call is TRBV15, the J call TRBJ2-5, with a weak D call TRBD1 (6 bases). The length of the CDR3 is 20 residues. Germline-derived CDR1 and CDR2 are LNHNV and YYDKDF (reference sequence). V lost 2 bases and J 0 bases, leaving 25 bases between the germline ends. The CDR3 reads CATSRTTGLGVGNNQETQYF. As DNA, the CDR3 is TGTGCCACCAGCAGAACTACAGGGTTAGGAGTGGGTAACAACCAAGAGACCCAGTACTTC.

The chain is built from TRBV5-1 and TRBJ2-7; D gene uncertain. Trimming removed 0 bases from V and 5 bases from J, with 18 bases in between. There are 16 residues in the CDR3. CDR1 is SGHRS and CDR2 is YFSETQ in the germline V gene. The CDR3 reads CASSLGVVVGSDEQYF. The CDR3, as DNA: TGCGCCAGCAGCTTGGGGGTCGTTGTTGGGTCGGACGAGCAGTACTTC. The full variable domain, in which reference TRBV5-1 and TRBJ2-7 provide the parts outside the CDR3, is KAGVTQTPRYLIKTRGQQVTLSCSPISGHRSVSWYQQTPGQGLQFLFEYFSETQRNKGNFPGRFSGRQFSNSRSEMNVSTLELGDSALYLCASSLGVVVGSDEQYFGPGTRLTVT.

The chain carries TRBV2 and TRBJ2-7, with 9 bases aligning to TRBD1. The ends lost 4 bases at V and 1 base at J; junction bases unmatched: 5. Germline V gene data show CDR1 as SNHLY and CDR2 as FYNNEI. CDR3 length: 15 amino acids. The CDR3 coding sequence is TGTGCCAGCAGTGCTTACAGGGGGCTGTCCTACGAGCAGTACTTC. It codes for CASSAYRGLSYEQYF.

The chain carries TRBV27 and TRBJ2-1; D gene ambiguous. This CDR3 is built from 15 residues. Germline V gene data show CDR1 as MNHEY and CDR2 as SMNVEV (reference sequence). V lost 2 bases and J lost 5, with 13 bases in between. This CDR3 reads CASSLAPITHNEQFF. DNA for the CDR3: TGTGCCAGCAGTTTAGCTCCGATAACCCACAATGAGCAGTTCTTC.

This clone was observed once. This chain links TRBV2 with TRBJ2-2; D is unclear. The CDR3 has 12 amino acids. The V gene lost 3 bases and the J gene lost 6 bases, with 5 bases spanning the gap. Germline CDR1 and CDR2: SNHLY and FYNNEI. CDR3 amino acids: CASSERSGELFF. The CDR3 coding sequence is TGTGCCAGCAGTGAGAGGTCCGGGGAGCTGTTTTTT.

The chain is built from TRBV29-1 and TRBJ2-3; possible D gene TRBD1, 6 bases. The CDR3 is made up of 14 amino acids. Trimming left V 6 bases short and J 2 bases short, with 15 bases between. CDR1 and CDR2 (germline): SQVTM, ANQGSEA. This CDR3 reads CSVKAGTITDTQYF. In DNA form, the CDR3 reads TGCAGCGTAAAAGCAGGGACAATCACAGATACGCAGTATTTT.

This clone showed up many times. The chain recombines TRBV29-1 with TRBJ2-3; TRBD2 might be the D (6 bases). This CDR3 is built from 14 residues. The germline V gene encodes CDR1 SQVTM and CDR2 ANQGSEA. Trimming shortened V by 7 bases and J by 4 bases, and 18 bases separated the two germline ends. The CDR3 DNA is TGCAGCGCCGCCCTGGGCGGGACCTCAGATACGCAGTATTTT. Protein sequence: CSAALGGTSDTQYF.

This clone was detected a few times. The rearrangement links TRBV2 to TRBJ1-1; D gene ambiguous. This CDR3 contains 15 residues. V dropped 5 bases and J dropped 3 bases, with 16 bases sitting between them. Germline CDR1 reads SNHLY; CDR2 reads FYNNEI. For the CDR3, the DNA is TGTGCCAGCAGTCCTCATGCAGTTGTAGACACTGAAGCTTTCTTT. Its protein product is CASSPHAVVDTEAFF. Using reference TRBV2 and TRBJ1-1 for the parts outside the CDR3, the full variable domain is EPEVTQTPSHQVTQMGQEVILRCVPISNHLYFYWYRQILGQKVEFLVSFYNNEISEKSEIFDDQFSVERPDGSNFTLKIRSTKLEDSAMYFCASSPHAVVDTEAFFGQGTRLTVV.

This rearrangement joins TRBV2 to TRBJ2-3; the D gene is possibly TRBD2 (5 bases). Germline-derived CDR1 and CDR2 are SNHLY and FYNNEI. The CDR3 contains 13 residues. V lost 4 bases to trimming and J lost 6 bases, with 11 bases between them. CDR3 bases: TGTGCCAGCAGTGCGGAGGTTCCTGATACGCAGTATTTT. Its protein is CASSAEVPDTQYF.

The chain recombines TRBV28 with TRBJ2-7; possibly TRBD2 for D (6 bases). The CDR3 has 15 residues. The V gene lost 1 base and the J gene lost 4 bases, with 14 bases spanning the gap. Germline assignment: CDR1 MDHEN and CDR2 SYDVKM. The CDR3 sequence: CASSLFGSGEYEQYF. The CDR3 DNA reads TGTGCCAGCAGTTTATTCGGTAGCGGAGAGTACGAGCAGTACTTC.

The V call is TRBV6-5, the J call TRBJ2-5, with D unclear. V dropped 2 bases and J dropped 0 bases, with 10 bases sitting between them. The CDR3 sequence is 15 residues long. CDR1 and CDR2 (germline): MNHEY, SVGAGI. The CDR3 bases are TGTGCCAGCAGTTACGGCAGTCCAAACCAAGAGACCCAGTACTTC. It is translated as CASSYGSPNQETQYF.

This chain joins TRBV29-1 and TRBJ2-5; D not certain. The V and J ends lost 5 bases and 2 bases respectively, with 9 bases between them. CDR3 length: 12 amino acids. From germline, CDR1 is SQVTM and CDR2 ANQGSEA. The CDR3 here is CSVLQIQETQYF. The DNA for the CDR3 is TGCAGCGTTTTACAGATTCAAGAGACCCAGTACTTC.

CDR3 sequence (DNA): TGCGCCAGCAGCTTGGGCACAGGGGTGGCCAATCAGCCCCAGCATTTT. Translated: CASSLGTGVANQPQHF. This chain uses TRBV5-1 with TRBJ1-5, with TRBD1 matching over 7 bases. CDR3 length equals 16 residues. With 0 bases clipped from V and 3 bases from J, the junction kept 6 bases outside the gene matches. Germline V gene lookup returns CDR1 SGHRS and CDR2 YFSETQ.

This clone was counted a few times. J is TRBJ2-7 and V is TRBV11-2, with D unresolved. V dropped 1 base and J dropped 6 bases, with 13 bases sitting between them. The CDR3 length is 14 residues. The germline CDR1 and CDR2 sequences are SGHAT and FQNNGV. CDR3 protein: CASSLAGPTGEQYF. CDR3 nucleotide sequence: TGTGCCAGCAGCTTAGCGGGCCCGACGGGCGAGCAGTACTTC.

This chain connects TRBV7-6 to TRBJ2-3; 11 bases are a match to TRBD2. This CDR3 comprises 15 residues. Trimming removed 2 bases from V and 6 bases from J; junction bases left unmatched: 4. Looked up from germline, CDR1 is SGHVS and CDR2 is FNYEAQ. Here the CDR3 reads CASSLLAGGFDTQYF. The DNA of the CDR3 is TGTGCCAGCAGCTTATTAGCGGGAGGGTTTGATACGCAGTATTTT.

The chain has TRBV4-2 and TRBJ2-2; TRBD1 aligns across 9 bases. V lost 4 bases to trimming and J lost 6 bases; unmatched junction nucleotides: 9. The CDR3 contains 16 residues. Germline V gene data show CDR1 as LGHNA and CDR2 as YNFKEQ. The CDR3 DNA is TGTGCCAGCAGCCGAGATGGGGGGACAGGGCCCGGGGAGCTGTTTTTT. Translation gives CASSRDGGTGPGELFF.

The V gene is TRBV19, the J gene TRBJ2-6; D call uncertain. The ends were cut back, 4 bases at V and 1 base at J, with 5 bases in the middle. CDR3 length: 14 residues. Germline values: CDR1 LNHDA, CDR2 SQIVND (reference sequence). The chain's CDR3 is CASSKGSGANVLTF. The CDR3 coding sequence is TGTGCCAGTAGTAAGGGATCTGGGGCCAACGTCCTGACTTTC. Full variable domain (rest looked up from reference TRBV19 and TRBJ2-6): DGGITQSPKYLFRKEGQNVTLSCEQNLNHDAMYWYRQDPGQGLRLIYYSQIVNDFQKGDIAEGYSVSREKKESFPLTVTSAQKNPTAFYLCASSKGSGANVLTFGAGSRLTVL.